This T cell receptor beta chain was sequenced in a study of CD8 T cells in Susac syndrome. cDNA came from approximately 0.5 to 1 ug RNA primed by random hexamers. Coverage of TCR beta CDR3 amplification by immunoSEQ multiplex PCR extended to 54 Vbeta and 13 Jbeta. TCRdb reanalysed the immunoSEQ multiplex PCR reads using MiXCR and keeps one entry per CDR3 protein. The sample lists almost 450,000 distinct CDR3 sequences, 75% to 90% occurring once. Germline loops: CDR1 MNHEY, CDR2 SMNVEV (reference sequence). The CDR3 totals 14 residues. The chain is built from TRBV27 and TRBJ1-5, with 7 bases lining up with TRBD2. TRBJ2-3 matches the DNA end more closely, so the J call is doubtful. The sequenced material came from CD8+ T cells from PBMCs. The receptor was isolated from a human donor with multiple sclerosis. CDR3 in amino acids: CASKAAGVYQPQYF. Written as DNA, the CDR3 is TGTGCCAGCAAGGCGGCGGGGGTTTATCAGCCCCAGTATTTT.